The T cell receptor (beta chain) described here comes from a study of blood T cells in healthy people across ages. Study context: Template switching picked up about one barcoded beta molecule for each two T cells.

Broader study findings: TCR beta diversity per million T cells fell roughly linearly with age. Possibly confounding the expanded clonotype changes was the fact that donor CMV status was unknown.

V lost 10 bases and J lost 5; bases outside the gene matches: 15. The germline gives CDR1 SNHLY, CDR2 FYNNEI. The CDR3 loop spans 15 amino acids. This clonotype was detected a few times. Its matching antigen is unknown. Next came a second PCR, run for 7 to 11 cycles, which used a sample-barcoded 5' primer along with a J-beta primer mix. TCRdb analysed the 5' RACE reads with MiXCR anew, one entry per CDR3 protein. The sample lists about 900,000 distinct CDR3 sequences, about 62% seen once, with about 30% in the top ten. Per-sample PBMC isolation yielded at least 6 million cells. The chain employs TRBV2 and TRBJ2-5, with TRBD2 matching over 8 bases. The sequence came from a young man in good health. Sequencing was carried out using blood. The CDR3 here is CATSILRGAGETQYF. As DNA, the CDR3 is TGTGCCACCAGCATATTGCGGGGGGCTGGGGAGACCCAGTACTTC.